A selection of T cell receptor beta chains follows, all from one sample in a study of T-cell memory formation after mild COVID-19. TCRdb processed the 5' RACE reads anew with MiXCR; each CDR3 protein has one entry. The sample has about 160,000 distinct CDR3 sequences, about a third seen once. The material sequenced was PBMCs or a T cell subset sorted from them (not recorded which). These receptors were taken from an adult woman who had mild COVID-19 (a few samples of this study predate the infection). Cell type and time point are not known. Both conserved end residues are part of each CDR3. A D gene is named only where the DNA matches it firmly. Clone size is not always given. Where it is, it says once, few, many or a class for expanded clones.

abundance,d_gene,v_gene,j_gene,CDR3aa,CDR3nt
NA,NA,TRBV12-3/TRBV12-4,TRBJ1-6,CASSPGEGLWNSPLHF,TGTGCCAGCAGTCCGGGAGAAGGGTTATGGAATTCACCCCTCCACTTT
NA,NA,TRBV6-5,TRBJ2-7,CASSTHITRGREQYF,TGTGCCAGCAGTACCCACATTACCAGGGGCCGCGAGCAGTACTTC
once,NA,TRBV5-1,TRBJ2-1,CASSLGSSLGYNEQFF,TGCGCCAGCAGCTTGGGGTCCAGCCTCGGGTACAATGAGCAGTTCTTC
few,NA,TRBV12-3/TRBV12-4,TRBJ1-1,CASSPRWRGIDEAFF,TGTGCCAGCAGCCCCCGATGGAGGGGGATAGATGAAGCTTTCTTT
NA,NA,TRBV5-1,TRBJ2-3,CASASTGTPLADTQYF,TGCGCCAGCGCGTCTACCGGGACACCTCTAGCAGATACGCAGTATTTT
few,NA,TRBV4-1,TRBJ2-7,CASSQQGSGTYYEQYF,TGCGCCAGCAGCCAACAAGGGAGCGGCACCTACTACGAGCAGTACTTC
NA,TRBD1,TRBV7-9,TRBJ2-3,CASSQPGQGFDTQYF,TGTGCCAGCAGCCAGCCGGGACAGGGGTTTGATACGCAGTATTTT
NA,NA,TRBV10-3,TRBJ2-3,CAISESPLDTQYF,TGTGCCATCAGTGAGTCTCCGTTGGATACGCAGTATTTT
NA,NA,TRBV5-1,TRBJ2-7,CASSPPQGYEQYF,TGCGCCAGCAGCCCCCCACAGGGTTACGAGCAGTACTTC
few,TRBD1,TRBV29-1,TRBJ2-7,CSVEAPNDRGDFHEQYF,TGCAGCGTTGAAGCTCCGAACGACAGGGGGGATTTCCACGAGCAGTACTTC
NA,NA,TRBV20-1,TRBJ2-3,CSARAGEVTSTDTQYF,TGCAGTGCTAGAGCTGGCGAGGTGACTAGCACAGATACGCAGTATTTT
NA,NA,TRBV5-1,TRBJ2-7,CASTEEGVRYEQYF,TGCGCCAGCACTGAAGAAGGGGTGAGGTACGAGCAGTACTTC
NA,NA,TRBV7-6,TRBJ2-1,CASSATGVYYNEQFF,TGTGCCAGCAGCGCGACGGGAGTTTACTACAATGAGCAGTTCTTC
NA,TRBD2,TRBV12-3/TRBV12-4,TRBJ2-7,CASSVGLAGDLEQYF,TGTGCCAGCAGCGTGGGTCTAGCGGGAGATCTCGAGCAGTACTTC
few,NA,TRBV3-1,TRBJ2-7,CASSQASARPYEQYF,TGTGCCAGCAGCCAAGCATCTGCGCGGCCCTACGAGCAGTACTTC
NA,TRBD1,TRBV7-9,TRBJ1-4,CASSVGQGERKLFF,TGTGCCAGCAGCGTCGGACAGGGGGAAAGGAAACTGTTTTTT
NA,TRBD1,TRBV10-3,TRBJ2-7,CAISELQGALYEQYF,TGTGCCATCAGTGAGTTACAGGGGGCCCTCTACGAGCAGTACTTC
NA,TRBD1,TRBV6-5,TRBJ2-7,CASSYSPGTGVNEQYF,TGTGCCAGCAGTTACTCGCCAGGGACAGGGGTGAACGAGCAGTACTTC
NA,NA,TRBV5-4,TRBJ2-7,CASSLGSDRIYEQYF,TGTGCCAGCAGCTTGGGGTCCGACAGAATCTACGAGCAGTACTTC
few,TRBD1,TRBV2,TRBJ1-5,CASIRDRDQPQHF,TGTGCCAGCATCCGGGACAGGGACCAGCCCCAGCATTTT
NA,NA,TRBV24-1,TRBJ2-7,CATSDSHGGSYEQYF,TGTGCCACCAGTGACTCGCATGGGGGATCCTACGAGCAGTACTTC
NA,NA,TRBV7-8,TRBJ2-3,CASTPGVRTDTQYF,TGTGCCAGCACCCCGGGGGTAAGAACAGATACGCAGTATTTT
few,TRBD1,TRBV29-1,TRBJ2-1,CSVEGALGQGANEQFF,TGCAGCGTTGAGGGGGCCTTGGGACAGGGGGCTAATGAGCAGTTCTTC
few,TRBD1,TRBV12-3/TRBV12-4,TRBJ1-6,CASSALPGQYNSPLHF,TGTGCCAGCAGTGCCCTCCCGGGACAGTATAATTCACCCCTCCACTTT
few,NA,TRBV5-1,TRBJ2-1,CASSTTRDITRNEQFF,TGCGCCAGCAGCACGACTAGGGATATAACAAGGAATGAGCAGTTCTTC
NA,NA,TRBV3-1,TRBJ2-3,CASSPDAGSTDTQYF,TGTGCCAGCAGTCCCGACGCGGGGAGCACAGATACGCAGTATTTT
NA,NA,TRBV9,TRBJ2-5,CASSVEDSQETQYF,TGTGCCAGCAGCGTAGAAGACAGCCAAGAGACCCAGTACTTC
few,TRBD1,TRBV5-1,TRBJ1-6,CASSSGTASNSPLHF,TGCGCCAGCAGCTCGGGGACAGCCTCTAATTCACCCCTCCACTTT
few,TRBD1,TRBV7-2,TRBJ1-2,CASSLRRTGDTLNYGYTF,TGTGCCAGCAGCTTACGCCGGACAGGGGACACTCTTAACTATGGCTACACCTTC
many,NA,TRBV10-3,TRBJ1-4,CAISVGRGGGTTNEKLFF,TGTGCCATCAGTGTCGGCAGGGGAGGAGGAACAACTAATGAAAAACTGTTTTTT
NA,NA,TRBV6-2/TRBV6-3,TRBJ2-5,CASRSQWTAGQTQYF,TGTGCCAGCAGATCGCAATGGACGGCGGGTCAGACCCAGTACTTC
few,NA,TRBV12-3/TRBV12-4,TRBJ1-5,CASSFPLQPQHF,TGTGCCAGCAGTTTTCCCCTTCAGCCCCAGCATTTT
many,TRBD1,TRBV5-1,TRBJ1-1,CASSLDGGTGASEAFF,TGCGCCAGCAGCTTGGATGGGGGGACAGGGGCGAGTGAAGCTTTCTTT
few,TRBD1,TRBV15,TRBJ2-2,CATRRDRVNGELFF,TGTGCCACCAGGAGGGACAGGGTGAACGGGGAGCTGTTTTTT
NA,NA,TRBV5-1,TRBJ2-2,CASSHGTRNTGELFF,TGCGCCAGCAGCCACGGGACACGTAACACCGGGGAGCTGTTTTTT
NA,TRBD1,TRBV20-1,TRBJ2-1,CSAIRDRGIYNEQFF,TGCAGCGCCATCCGGGACAGGGGGATTTACAATGAGCAGTTCTTC
few,TRBD1,TRBV12-3/TRBV12-4,TRBJ1-3,CASTRDRASGNTIYF,TGTGCCAGCACCCGGGACAGGGCCTCTGGAAACACCATATATTTT
NA,NA,TRBV2,TRBJ2-7,CASSEMDKAYEQYF,TGTGCCAGCAGTGAAATGGACAAAGCCTACGAGCAGTACTTC
NA,TRBD2,TRBV20-1,TRBJ2-5,CSARGSGTSGGPQETQYF,TGCAGTGCTAGAGGCTCCGGGACTAGCGGGGGGCCACAAGAGACCCAGTACTTC
once,NA,TRBV9,TRBJ2-5,CASSVAGGAGGETQYF,TGTGCCAGCAGCGTAGCGGGCGGGGCAGGGGGAGAGACCCAGTACTTC
few,NA,TRBV7-6,TRBJ2-7,CASSDQGLNYEQYF,TGTGCCAGCAGCGACCAAGGACTAAACTACGAGCAGTACTTC
NA,TRBD1,TRBV6-4,TRBJ2-3,CASSTRTGDTDTQYF,TGTGCCAGCAGCACCCGGACAGGGGACACAGATACGCAGTATTTT
NA,NA,TRBV4-2,TRBJ2-7,CASSQDRDVSSYEQYF,TGTGCCAGCAGCCAAGACAGGGACGTTAGCTCCTACGAGCAGTACTTC
NA,NA,TRBV5-6,TRBJ2-7,CASSPDQGPRVYEQYF,TGTGCCAGCAGCCCGGACCAGGGCCCTCGCGTCTACGAGCAGTACTTC
NA,NA,TRBV4-1,TRBJ2-3,CASSPFPVGSEEDTQYF,TGCGCCAGCAGCCCCTTCCCCGTCGGGAGCGAGGAAGATACGCAGTATTTT
many,NA,TRBV29-1,TRBJ2-1,CSVEKGVNEQFF,TGCAGCGTTGAAAAGGGAGTAAATGAGCAGTTCTTC
NA,NA,TRBV3-1,TRBJ2-3,CASSQNGGPTDTQYF,TGTGCCAGCAGCCAGAATGGGGGGCCCACAGATACGCAGTATTTT
NA,NA,TRBV7-2,TRBJ2-2,CASSLWRYTGELFF,TGTGCCAGCAGCTTATGGCGGTATACCGGGGAGCTGTTTTTT
once,NA,TRBV12-3/TRBV12-4,TRBJ2-3,CASSFGIRTDTQYF,TGTGCCAGCAGTTTCGGCATTCGCACAGATACGCAGTATTTT
few,NA,TRBV27,TRBJ2-2,CASSLPPGELFF,TGTGCCAGCAGTCTCCCTCCCGGGGAGCTGTTTTTT
few,NA,TRBV6-2/TRBV6-3,TRBJ2-5,CASSGTLQETQYF,TGTGCCAGCAGTGGGACGCTACAAGAGACCCAGTACTTC
few,TRBD2,TRBV12-3/TRBV12-4,TRBJ2-3,CASSLAGGPDWADTQYF,TGTGCCAGCAGTTTGGCGGGAGGGCCCGATTGGGCAGATACGCAGTATTTT
many,TRBD2,TRBV3-1,TRBJ2-2,CASSPTSALAGELFF,TGTGCCAGCAGCCCGACTAGCGCCCTTGCCGGGGAGCTGTTTTTT